A selection of T cell receptor beta chains follows, all from one sample in a study of blood T cell repertoires in COVID-19. Libraries were prepared by immunoSEQ multiplex PCR; TCRdb keeps only in-frame clonotypes and omits some of them. In the table there are 40,000 to 50,000 clones, 87% of which are singletons. The sample consisted of peripheral blood. The receptors here all came from a woman of 80 years or more with COVID-19, enrolled during active disease. The CDR3 runs from the conserved cysteine through the conserved F or W. A D gene is named only where the DNA matches it firmly. A clone size is listed for some rows: how often the clone was seen (once, few, many), or a class if it is expanded.

>TRBV19|TRBJ2-1|.|TRBD2
CASSIGGRAGNEQFF
TGTGCCAGTAGTATTGGGGGGAGGGCAGGCAATGAGCAGTTCTTC
>TRBV14|TRBJ1-1|few|.
CASSRSISWRGRAEAFF
TGTGCCAGCAGCCGGTCAATCAGCTGGCGTGGGAGAGCTGAAGCTTTCTTT
>TRBV3-1/TRBV3-2|TRBJ2-5|.|TRBD1
CASSPRDRGRETQYF
TGTGCCAGCAGCCCCCGGGACAGGGGGCGGGAGACCCAGTACTTC
>TRBV2|TRBJ2-7|.|.
CASRGGGYEQYF
TGTGCCAGCAGAGGGGGGGGATACGAGCAGTACTTC
>TRBV18|TRBJ2-1|.|.
CASSPRTENNEQFF
TGTGCCAGCTCACCAAGGACAGAGAACAATGAGCAGTTCTTC
>TRBV7-2|TRBJ1-4|.|.
CASSSTAAAATNEKLFF
TGTGCCAGCAGCTCCACGGCGGCGGCTGCAACTAATGAAAAACTGTTTTTT
>TRBV15|TRBJ1-1|few|.
CATSRDRGTRDTEAFF
TGTGCCACCAGCAGAGATCGGGGTACAAGGGATACTGAAGCTTTCTTT
>TRBV6-6|TRBJ1-1|.|.
CASQRGGGDTEAFF
TGTGCCAGTCAACGAGGGGGTGGCGACACTGAAGCTTTCTTT
>TRBV5-6|TRBJ1-4|.|.
CASSLGAGLNEKLFF
TGTGCCAGCAGTCTGGGGGCAGGGTTAAATGAAAAACTGTTTTTT
>TRBV5-1|TRBJ2-3|.|TRBD2
CASSLVASGSSLTDTQYF
TGCGCCAGCAGCTTGGTTGCTAGCGGGAGTTCCCTCACAGATACGCAGTATTTT
>TRBV18|TRBJ1-1|.|TRBD1
CASSPDRGMNTEAFF
TGTGCCAGCTCACCCGACAGGGGAATGAACACTGAAGCTTTCTTT
>TRBV24-1|TRBJ2-1|.|TRBD2
CATSDPRRGGNEQFF
TGTGCCACCAGTGATCCCCGGCGGGGGGGGAATGAGCAGTTCTTC
>TRBV3-1/TRBV3-2|TRBJ1-4|.|.
CASSLGDRPNEKLFF
TGTGCCAGCAGCCTAGGAGACAGGCCTAATGAAAAACTGTTTTTT
>TRBV30|TRBJ1-1|.|.
CAWSSVGLINTEAFF
TGTGCCTGGAGTTCGGTCGGACTGATAAACACTGAAGCTTTCTTT
>TRBV5-4|TRBJ1-3|once|TRBD1
CASSLHDRAGNTIYF
TGTGCCAGCAGCTTGCATGACAGGGCTGGAAACACCATATATTTT
>TRBV2|TRBJ1-6|once|.
CASSREGNSPLHF
TGTGCCAGCAGCAGGGAGGGTAATTCACCCCTCCACTTT
>TRBV5-6|TRBJ1-5|.|TRBD1
CASSQGALGNQPQHF
TGTGCCAGCAGTCAGGGGGCGCTTGGCAATCAGCCCCAGCATTTT
>TRBV7-2|TRBJ2-3|.|.
CASSLGFAADTQYF
TGTGCCAGCAGCTTAGGTTTCGCGGCAGATACGCAGTATTTT
>TRBV18|TRBJ2-1|once|.
CASSPPRTTSSREQFF
TGTGCCAGCTCACCTCCAAGGACTACCAGTTCGAGAGAGCAGTTCTTC
>TRBV7-3|TRBJ2-3|.|TRBD2
CASSLTSGATDTQYF
TGTGCCAGCAGCTTGACTAGCGGGGCCACAGATACGCAGTATTTT
>TRBV10-3|TRBJ2-7|.|.
CAISDRVGSYEQYF
TGTGCCATCAGTGACAGGGTAGGGTCCTACGAGCAGTACTTC
>TRBV5-1|TRBJ2-5|once|.
CASSLSSTQETQYF
TGCGCCAGCAGCTTGTCCAGTACCCAAGAGACCCAGTACTTC
>TRBV7-8|TRBJ1-2|.|TRBD1
CASSSGTDNYGYTF
TGTGCCAGCAGCTCCGGGACAGATAACTATGGCTACACCTTC
>TRBV29-1|TRBJ2-6|.|TRBD2
CGGLAASSGANVLTF
TGCGGAGGACTAGCAGCGAGCTCTGGGGCCAACGTCCTGACTTTC